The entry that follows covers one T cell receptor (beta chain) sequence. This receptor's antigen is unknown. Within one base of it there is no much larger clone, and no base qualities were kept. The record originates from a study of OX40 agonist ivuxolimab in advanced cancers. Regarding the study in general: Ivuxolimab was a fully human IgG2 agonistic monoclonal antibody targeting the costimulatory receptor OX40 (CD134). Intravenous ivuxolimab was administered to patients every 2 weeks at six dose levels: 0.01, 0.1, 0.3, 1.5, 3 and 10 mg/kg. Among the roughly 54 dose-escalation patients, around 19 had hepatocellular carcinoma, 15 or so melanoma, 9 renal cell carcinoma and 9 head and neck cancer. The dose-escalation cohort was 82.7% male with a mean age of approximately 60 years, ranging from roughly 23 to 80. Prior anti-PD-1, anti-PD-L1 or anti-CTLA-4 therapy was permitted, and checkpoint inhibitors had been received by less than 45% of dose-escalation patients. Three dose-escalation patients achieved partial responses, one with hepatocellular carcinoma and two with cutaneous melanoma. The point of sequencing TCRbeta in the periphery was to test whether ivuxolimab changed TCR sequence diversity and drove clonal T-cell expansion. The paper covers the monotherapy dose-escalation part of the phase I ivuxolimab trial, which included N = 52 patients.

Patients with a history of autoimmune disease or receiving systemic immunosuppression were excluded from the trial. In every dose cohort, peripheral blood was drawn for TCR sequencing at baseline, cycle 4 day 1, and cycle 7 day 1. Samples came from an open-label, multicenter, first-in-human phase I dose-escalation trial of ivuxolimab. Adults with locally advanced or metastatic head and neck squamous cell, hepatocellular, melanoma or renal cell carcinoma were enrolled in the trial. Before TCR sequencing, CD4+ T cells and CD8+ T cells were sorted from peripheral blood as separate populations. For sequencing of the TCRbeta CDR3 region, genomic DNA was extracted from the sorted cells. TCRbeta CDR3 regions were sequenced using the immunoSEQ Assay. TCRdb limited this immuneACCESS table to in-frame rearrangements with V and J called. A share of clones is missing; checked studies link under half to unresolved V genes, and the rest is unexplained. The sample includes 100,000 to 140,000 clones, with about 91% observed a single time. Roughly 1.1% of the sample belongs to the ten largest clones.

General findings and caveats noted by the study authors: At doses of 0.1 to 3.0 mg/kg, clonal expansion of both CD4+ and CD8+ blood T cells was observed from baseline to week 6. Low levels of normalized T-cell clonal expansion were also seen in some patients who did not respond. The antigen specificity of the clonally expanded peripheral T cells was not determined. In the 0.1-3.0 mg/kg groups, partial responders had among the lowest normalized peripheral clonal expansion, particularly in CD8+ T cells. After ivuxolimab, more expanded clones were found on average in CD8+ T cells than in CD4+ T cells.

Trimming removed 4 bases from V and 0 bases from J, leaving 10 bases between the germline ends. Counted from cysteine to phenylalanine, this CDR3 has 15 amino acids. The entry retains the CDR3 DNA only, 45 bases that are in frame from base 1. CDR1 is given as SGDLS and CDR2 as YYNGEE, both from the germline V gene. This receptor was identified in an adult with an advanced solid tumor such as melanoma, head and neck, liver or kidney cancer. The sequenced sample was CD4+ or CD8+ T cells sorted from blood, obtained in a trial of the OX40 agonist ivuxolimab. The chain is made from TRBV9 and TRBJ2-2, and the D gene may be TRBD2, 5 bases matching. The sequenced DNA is TGTGCCAGCAGCTTCCGGGAATCGAACACCGGGGAGCTGTTTTTT. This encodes CASSFRESNTGELFF.